This T cell receptor (beta chain) was observed in a study of T cell responses to AZD1222 COVID-19 vaccine. Whole-study findings and limits: Among AZD1222 vaccinees, only 5 to 7 were seropositive at baseline.

Sequenced by immunoSEQ multiplex PCR; TCRdb stores in-frame clones only, minus some. Of around 150,000 clones listed, around 90% are singletons. Looked up from germline, CDR1 is SGHVS and CDR2 is FNYEAQ. The CDR3 spans 14 residues. The ends lost 6 bases at V and 2 bases at J; junction bases unmatched: 7. This clone is a singleton in its sample. What it binds is not known. The J gene is TRBJ2-7, the V gene TRBV7-6; TRBD1 aligns across 7 bases. This clonotype was obtained from an adult who received the AZD1222 COVID-19 vaccine. This specimen was peripheral blood, taken 28 days after the second AZD1222 dose. The CDR3 bases are TGTGCCAGCAGGGGGGACAGTTCCGCCTACGAGCAGTACTTC. Residues: CASRGDSSAYEQYF.